Listed here is a single T cell receptor beta chain. Its antigen is currently unknown. These data come from a study of shared clonotypes between healthy human individuals. Overall study context: Each donor contributed plates that comprised three CD4 naive, three CD4 memory, two CD8 naive and one CD8 memory. Overall study findings and caveats: Naive subsets usually exceeded memory subsets in estimated richness.

The germline V gene encodes CDR1 SEHNR and CDR2 FQNEAQ (reference sequence). The CDR3 has 16 residues. The germline V and J ends were trimmed by 1 base and 2 bases, with 15 bases remaining between them. Terminally differentiated effector memory CD45RA+ cells were excluded by CCR7 positive selection of CD45RO-negative cells. The donors, all of them Caucasian adults, lived in Nashville, Tennessee. Original analysis: ImmunoSEQ gave junction-only sequences without quality scores, so filtering differed. Data came from immunoSEQ multiplex PCR; TCRdb stores just in-frame clones and leaves some out. The DNA gave D and trimming, while V, J and clone size come from that table. Among about 1,800,000 clones, less than 95% were seen once, and the ten largest hold approximately 1.2%.

The source material was naive CD8+ T cells sorted from blood. This sequence joins TRBV7-9 and TRBJ2-7; tentative D call: TRBD1 (5 bases). The clonotype originates from a man between 18 and 35 years old in good health. The chain's CDR3 is CASSLGQGLLTYEQYF. CDR3 nucleotides: TGTGCCAGCAGCTTAGGGCAGGGCCTCTTAACCTACGAGCAGTACTTC.